This record looks at one T cell receptor beta chain sequence and its context. These data originate in a study of T cell responses to AZD1222 COVID-19 vaccine. The assay was immunoSEQ multiplex PCR, and TCRdb's table has in-frame clones only and misses some. This table holds approximately 150,000 clones, 92% found once. The CDR3 sequence is 15 residues long. V was pared by 0 bases and J by 1 base, with 3 bases of the junction left unmatched. CDR1 and CDR2 from the germline V gene are SGHRS and YFSETQ. Material: peripheral blood, obtained on day 0 of AZD1222 vaccination. V and J are TRBV5-1 and TRBJ2-5, with TRBD1 identical over 7 bases. The sequence derives from an adult in good health. Here the CDR3 DNA reads TGCGCCAGCAGCTTGGGACAGGGTGGCCAAGAGACCCAGTACTTC. It codes for CASSLGQGGQETQYF.